This TCR beta chain is drawn from a study of cytomegalovirus exposure and HLA in healthy donors. Study findings and constraints: Presence/absence analyses took donor sequencing depth as roughly uniform.

The PCR had 60 Vbeta and 13 Jbeta primers. Sequencing was performed with immunoSEQ multiplex PCR; in TCRdb, only in-frame clones are kept and a portion is missing. The repertoire consists of around 170,000 clones, with more than 65% occurring once and the leading ten covering roughly 2.5%. The CDR3 is 15 residues long. In germline, CDR1 is LGHNA, CDR2 YSLEER. V lost 0 bases, J lost 0 bases, and 6 bases lay in between. With respect to this clone: As yet, its antigen is unknown.

This sequence originates from a woman under 40 in good health and CMV-seropositive. The specimen was PBMCs. The genes are TRBV4-3 and TRBJ2-1; D not certain. The CDR3 here is CASSQDSSSYNEQFF. The DNA for the CDR3 is TGCGCCAGCAGCCAAGATTCGAGCTCCTACAATGAGCAGTTCTTC.